The clone carrying this TCR beta chain appeared once. These data come from a study of cytomegalovirus exposure and HLA in healthy donors. About the study: Genotyping showed 81% of roughly 400 donors falling in the Caucasian-associated ancestry cluster.

The CDR3 loop spans 14 amino acids. With 6 bases removed from V and 0 bases from J, the gap between germline ends came to 8 bases. Germline V gene sequence: CDR1 KGHSH, CDR2 LQKENI. Primers: 60 Vbeta forward and 13 Jbeta reverse. The data were produced by immunoSEQ multiplex PCR, yet TCRdb's version contains in-frame clones alone and is incomplete. The sample yields about 150,000 clones, about three fifths seen once. The TCR was taken from a male donor in good health and CMV-seronegative. The chain has TRBV18 and TRBJ2-2, with unresolved D. The sequencing input was PBMCs. CDR3 residues: CASSYSTNTGELFF. Here the CDR3 DNA reads TGTGCCAGCTCCTACTCAACGAACACCGGGGAGCTGTTTTTT.